This T cell receptor (beta chain) was profiled in a study of blood T cell repertoires in COVID-19. Study details: Samples representing acute and convalescent COVID-19 were sourced from the United States, Italy and Spain.

Cohorts were determined from participant-reported clinical history. V was clipped by 1 base and J by 2 bases, with 11 bases between them. CDR1 and CDR2 from the germline V gene are LGHDT and YNNKEL (reference sequence). This CDR3 region has 15 residues. Sequenced by immunoSEQ multiplex PCR; TCRdb stores in-frame clones only, minus some. Of about 160,000 clones in the sample, 70% to 90% were seen once. This TCR was recovered from a man aged 40-49 years who had recovered from COVID-19. Sequences were obtained from PBMCs or T cells enriched from blood (not recorded which). The chain recombines TRBV3-1 (or the pseudogene TRBV3-2) with TRBJ2-5; a possible D gene is TRBD2 (6 bases). As DNA, the CDR3 is TGTGCCAGCAGCCAAGGGTTGGGGGGTCAAGAGACCCAGTACTTC. It encodes CASSQGLGGQETQYF.